This T cell receptor (beta chain) was sequenced in a study of shared clonotypes between healthy human individuals. Splitting of CD4+ cells produced CD45RA+ naive and CD45RA-negative memory subsets. The method was immunoSEQ multiplex PCR; TCRdb's version includes in-frame clones alone and lacks a portion of them. The sample gives 2 million to 3 million clones, 93% of which show up once; roughly 0.39% is in the top ten. The sequence derives from a man between 18 and 35 years old in good health. Some clones in this sample may be carry-over from other donors' samples. The source material was naive CD4+ T cells from PBMCs. Subset denoted: CD45RA+ positively selected.

The CDR3 sequence: CASSPMTGARYGYTF. The DNA of the CDR3 is TGTGCCAGCTCACCCATGACAGGGGCCCGCTATGGCTACACCTTC. The gene calls are TRBV18 and TRBJ1-2, with 8 bases matching TRBD1. CDR1 KGHSH and CDR2 LQKENI come from the germline V gene. The CDR3 sequence is 15 residues long. The V segment lost 3 bases and the J segment 4 bases; nucleotides outside the gene matches: 7.